This T cell receptor beta chain was captured by sequencing in a study of blood T cell repertoires in COVID-19. Study as a whole: Samples taken during acute and convalescent COVID-19 were collected in the United States, Italy and Spain.

A Seattle source enrolled patients during active infection and followed them longitudinally. The data were produced by immunoSEQ multiplex PCR, yet TCRdb's version contains in-frame clones alone and is incomplete. This table holds tens of thousands of clones, around 88% found once. The CDR3 consists of 12 residues. Trimming shortened V by 3 bases and J by 11 bases, and 10 bases separated the two germline ends. The V gene's germline CDR1 is MGHRA and CDR2 YSYEKL. This clone has only a few counts. The source is a man in his forties with COVID-19, enrolled during active disease. Sequencing used peripheral blood. This sequence joins TRBV4-1 and TRBJ1-4; D call uncertain. The CDR3 protein is CASSHSGWKLFF. As DNA, the CDR3 is TGCGCCAGCAGCCATTCGGGGTGGAAACTGTTTTTT.